This T cell receptor (beta chain) was sequenced during a study of blood T cells in healthy people across ages. Each donor's blood draw was approximately 10 milliliters of peripheral blood. Isolation yielded PBMCs, at least 6 million per sample, in every case. Using a J-beta primer mix together with a sample-barcoded 5' primer, a second PCR was run for about 6 to 11 cycles. TCRdb redid the calling of the 5' RACE reads with MiXCR, one entry per CDR3 protein. The table shows 850,000 to 1,000,000 distinct CDR3 sequences, with 45% to 60% occurring only once. Of note for this clonotype: With a much larger clone just one base away, this may be a read error.

Trimming took off 3 bases at V and 12 bases at J, with 14 bases between the two ends. This CDR3 contains 12 residues. CDR1 is SGHVS and CDR2 is FQNEAQ in the germline V gene. The chain carries TRBV7-8 and TRBJ1-2; D may be TRBD1 (5 bases). The TCR originated in a woman between 55 and 75 years old in good health. The specimen was blood. Here the CDR3 reads CASSLGGVGDTF. The CDR3 DNA reads TGTGCCAGCAGCTTGGGAGGGGTCGGCGACACCTTC.